This T cell receptor (beta chain) was sequenced in a study of neurological immune-mediated disorders. This clonotype was detected ten times or more. Using its own MiXCR run on the 5' RACE reads, TCRdb lists one record per CDR3 protein. The table lists approximately 48,000 distinct CDR3 sequences, about 15% of them singletons. Germline V gene sequence: CDR1 MNHEY, CDR2 SVGAGI. The CDR3 extends over 12 amino acids. V lost 6 bases and J lost 8; bases outside the gene matches: 3. Sequenced material: PBMCs. The V gene is TRBV6-5, the J gene TRBJ1-4, with 7 bases matching TRBD1. The TCR comes from a man between 60 and 75 years old in good health. The CDR3 sequence: CASRTGLEKLFF. For the CDR3, the DNA is TGTGCCAGCAGGACAGGGCTGGAAAAACTGTTTTTT.